This is a list of T cell receptor beta chains from one sample in a study of shared clonotypes between healthy human individuals. Some clones are missing from TCRdb's copy, which holds only in-frame ones; the method was immunoSEQ multiplex PCR. The profile covers some 2.1 million clones, with approximately 92% appearing a single time and around 1.7% taken by the ten largest. Sequenced sample: naive CD8+ T cells from PBMCs. The source is a man aged 18-30 years in good health. Some clones in this sample may be carry-over from other donors' samples. Both conserved end residues are part of each CDR3. Each record gives: V gene, clone size, D gene, J gene, CDR3 DNA, CDR3 protein. D genes are given only for firm matches. Not every row has a clone size; where given, it reads once, few, many or a size class.

TRBV7-9,.,.,TRBJ2-5,TGTGCCAGTAACAGGGTAGTCCAAGAGACCCAGTACTTC,CASNRVVQETQYF
TRBV7-6,once,.,TRBJ2-7,TGTGCCAGCAGCTTGGACGGTTACTACGAGCAGTACTTC,CASSLDGYYEQYF
TRBV7-9,.,.,TRBJ1-2,TGTGCCAGCAGCGCAAGCAGGGCCTATGGCTACACCTTC,CASSASRAYGYTF
TRBV19,few,TRBD2,TRBJ2-1,TGTGCCAGTAGTAACCTAGCGGGAGGTGGCAATGAGCAGTTCTTC,CASSNLAGGGNEQFF
TRBV27,.,TRBD1,TRBJ1-6,TGTGCCAGCAGTCTCGCGGGACAGGGCGGTTCACCCCTCCACTTT,CASSLAGQGGSPLHF
TRBV25-1,.,.,TRBJ2-7,TGTGCCAGCAGTGACGGCTACTACGAGCAGTACTTC,CASSDGYYEQYF
TRBV7-9,.,.,TRBJ2-5,TGTGCCAGCAGCTTAGCGTCCAGGGTAGGCCCTAGAGAGACCCAGTACTTC,CASSLASRVGPRETQYF
TRBV7-9,.,TRBD1,TRBJ1-2,TGTGCCAGCAGCTTAGGGAACAGGGGTAACTATGGCTACACCTTC,CASSLGNRGNYGYTF
TRBV7-2,.,TRBD2,TRBJ2-7,TGTGCCAGCAGCTTAGTAATGGGGGGGTATAACGAGCAGTACTTC,CASSLVMGGYNEQYF
TRBV28,.,TRBD2,TRBJ2-5,TGTGCCAGCGCGGGGGACGAGACCCAGTACTTC,CASAGDETQYF
TRBV14,.,TRBD1,TRBJ1-2,TGTGCCAGCAGCCCCAGTATCGGGACAGGGCGGAGGGAGGATGGCTACACCTTC,CASSPSIGTGRREDGYTF
TRBV30,.,.,TRBJ1-4,TGTGCCTGGAGGCGGACGGGGAATGAAAAACTGTTTTTT,CAWRRTGNEKLFF
TRBV27,.,.,TRBJ2-7,TGTGCCAGCAGTTTCCGGGACACGTCCTACGAGCAGTACTTC,CASSFRDTSYEQYF
TRBV9,few,.,TRBJ2-3,TGTGCCAGCAGCGTAGGGGGTACAGATACGCAGTATTTT,CASSVGGTDTQYF